This T cell receptor beta chain was obtained from a study of Tregs in tolerant kidney transplant recipients (dated by TCRdb to between 2018 and 2021). General notes on the study: Transplants used related donors with nonmyeloablative bone marrow transplantation; mixed chimerism was transient in the human trials. The study used TCRbeta sequencing to identify donor-specific regulatory T cells before combined kidney and bone marrow transplantation, then tracked those cells after transplant. General conclusions and limits of the study: Because the study included only a small number of patients, the results must be confirmed in larger populations and under other immunosuppression protocols. Biological reproducibility was not directly addressed, though technical replication error appeared minimal. For some patients, the PCR primers changed as time went on, which meant samples from those patients could not be compared with one another at the nucleotide level. Donor-specific Treg expansion was found to exceed global Treg expansion in tolerant patients, suggesting antigen-driven rather than nonspecific expansion. Expanding Tregs with activated donor B cells appeared to identify the most biologically relevant and donor-specific TCRbeta repertoire.

According to the study, the label for this sample's time point signals: blood sample drawn before combined kidney and bone marrow transplant. Unstimulated Tregs (CD4+CD25+CD127-), CD4+ non-Tregs (CD4+CD25-), CD4 and CD8 cells were FACS-sorted from thawed PBMCs. Patients were a few combined kidney and bone marrow transplant recipients from the ITN036ST trial, and only these trial subjects had samples available. Healthy control blood was processed to PBMCs with a Ficoll density gradient and then cryopreserved, whereas patient PBMCs were collected both before and after transplant. The CDR3 spans 15 residues, from the cysteine through the phenylalanine. The entry retains the CDR3 DNA only, 45 bases that are in frame from base 1. From the germline V gene, CDR1 is MNHEY and CDR2 is SVGAGI. The junction shows trimming of 3 bases on V and 2 bases on J, and the gene matches do not reach 4 bases of it. In regard to this clone: It lacks a known antigen. Base qualities are not recorded, but no much larger clone differs from it by a single base.

For TCRbeta CDR3 sequencing, genomic DNA was extracted from sorted cells using the QIAGEN DNeasy Blood and Tissue Kit. High-throughput TCRbeta CDR3 sequencing was carried out commercially through immunoSEQ, with PCR amplification with bias correction and internal controls included. The study's processing was this. Unique productive TCRbeta sequences were defined by CDR3 nucleotide sequence when primers matched and otherwise by CDR3 amino acid sequence together with Vbeta and Jbeta genes. As a correction for sorting error, sequences shared between sorted populations at a frequency ratio of 2:1 or less were discarded, and the remaining shared sequences were assigned to the higher population. A sequence counted as donor-reactive if, in CFSE-low cells, the sequence had a frequency of at least 0.01% and was expanded at least 5-fold compared with unstimulated cells. Jensen-Shannon divergence, calculated on the top 100 TCRbeta sequences ranked by frequency, was used to quantify repertoire divergence. When a sample had multiple sequencing runs, each run was corrected for sorting error separately and the runs were then pooled. The immuneACCESS repertoire file appears here via TCRdb, limited to in-frame rearrangements. These files lack a portion of the clones; in checked studies, under half of the deficit traces to unresolved V genes, and the cause of the others is not known. The V and J calls and clone size are taken from that table; D and trimming were inferred from the DNA. This sample holds about 110,000 clones; 90% were observed only once. The top ten clonotypes cover just under 0.35% of the sample.

The TCR comes from a human donor who received a combined kidney and bone marrow transplant. The rearrangement combines TRBV6-5 with TRBJ1-1; 9 central bases correspond to TRBD1. The sequencing here drew on CD4+ T cells from blood, taken before the transplant. The base sequence is TGTGCCAGCAGTTATGGTACAGGGGGCAACACTGAAGCTTTCTTT. Translated, it gives CASSYGTGGNTEAFF.